The rows below give T cell receptor beta chains drawn from one sample of a study of shared clonotypes between healthy human individuals. Clones were sequenced by immunoSEQ multiplex PCR, and TCRdb holds only the in-frame ones, with some missing. Here the sample spans about a million clones, over 60% being singletons. The sample was memory CD4+ T cells sorted from blood. These receptors were obtained from a man aged 18 to 30 in good health. The CDR3 runs from the conserved cysteine through the conserved F or W. Fields, in order: V gene, J gene, D gene, clone size, CDR3 protein, CDR3 DNA. The D gene is left open where the match is weak. Size tells how often a clone was seen (once, few, many) or the class of an expanded clone, and some rows leave it out.

TRBV7-2	TRBJ1-5	.	.	CASSRDGAWGNQPQHF	TGTGCCAGCAGCCGGGACGGGGCTTGGGGCAATCAGCCCCAGCATTTT
TRBV6-5	TRBJ2-3	.	.	CASSEGSSTDTQYF	TGTGCCAGCAGTGAAGGAAGCAGCACAGATACGCAGTATTTT
TRBV30	TRBJ1-4	.	few	CASHGVGRKLFF	TGTGCCTCCCATGGGGTGGGACGAAAACTGTTTTTT
TRBV19	TRBJ1-4	TRBD1	.	CASRSELTGMGEKLFF	TGTGCCAGTAGGTCAGAGCTGACAGGGATGGGTGAAAAACTGTTTTTT
TRBV18	TRBJ2-1	.	.	CASSQGGEQFF	TGTGCCAGCTCCCAGGGTGGTGAGCAGTTCTTC
TRBV29-1	TRBJ2-5	.	.	CSVEQAVGETQYF	TGCAGCGTTGAGCAGGCGGTTGGGGAGACCCAGTACTTC
TRBV19	TRBJ2-3	TRBD2	.	CASSKLAGGSTDTQYF	TGTGCCAGTAGTAAATTAGCGGGTGGGAGCACAGATACGCAGTATTTT
TRBV6-5	TRBJ2-5	.	.	CASKQQVQETQYF	TGTGCCAGCAAGCAACAGGTACAAGAGACCCAGTACTTC
TRBV7-9	TRBJ2-3	TRBD1	.	CASSYGQGGDTQYF	TGTGCCAGCAGCTACGGACAGGGAGGAGATACGCAGTATTTT
TRBV6-1	TRBJ1-5	TRBD1	.	CASRWTGSSNQPQHF	TGTGCCAGCAGATGGACAGGGAGTTCTAATCAGCCCCAGCATTTT
TRBV30	TRBJ1-4	.	.	CASRPVDRIKGEKLFF	TGTGCCTCCCGGCCTGTTGACAGGATCAAGGGTGAAAAACTGTTTTTT
TRBV7-2	TRBJ2-7	.	.	CASSLPQGSEQYF	TGTGCCAGCAGTCTACCCCAGGGATCCGAGCAGTACTTC
TRBV18	TRBJ2-5	.	.	CASSPPGGKETQYF	TGTGCCAGCTCACCACCAGGGGGGAAAGAGACCCAGTACTTC
TRBV4-1	TRBJ2-3	.	.	CASSQIGPETSTDTQYF	TGCGCCAGCAGCCAAATCGGCCCAGAAACTAGCACAGATACGCAGTATTTT
TRBV19	TRBJ1-2	.	few	CASTPKGYTF	TGTGCCAGTACCCCAAAGGGCTACACCTTC
TRBV30	TRBJ2-7	TRBD1	few	CAWRETGGAVQYF	TGTGCCTGGAGAGAAACAGGGGGCGCGGTGCAGTACTTC
TRBV10-3	TRBJ2-1	.	.	CAISGSRLSSYNEQFF	TGTGCCATCAGTGGCTCAAGGCTTAGCTCCTACAATGAGCAGTTCTTC
TRBV29-1	TRBJ2-5	TRBD1	.	CSANRGLETQYF	TGCAGCGCCAACAGGGGGCTCGAGACCCAGTACTTC
TRBV5-1	TRBJ1-1	TRBD1	.	CASSPRTGGVGNTEAFF	TGCGCCAGCAGCCCCCGGACAGGGGGAGTGGGGAACACTGAAGCTTTCTTT
TRBV7-9	TRBJ1-4	.	.	CASSLSGTNEKLFF	TGTGCCAGCAGCTTATCAGGGACTAATGAAAAACTGTTTTTT
TRBV10-2	TRBJ2-7	TRBD2	.	CASSESGAGVGEQYF	TGCGCCAGCAGTGAGTCGGGAGCGGGAGTCGGCGAGCAGTACTTC
TRBV28	TRBJ2-5	TRBD1	.	CASSPPGGWETQYF	TGTGCCAGCAGCCCCCCAGGGGGCTGGGAGACCCAGTACTTC
TRBV9	TRBJ2-2	TRBD1	few	CASSGGQVVSGELFF	TGTGCCAGCAGCGGGGGACAGGTCGTGAGCGGGGAGCTGTTTTTT
TRBV5-1	TRBJ2-7	.	.	CASSLEGGRPGDEQYF	TGCGCCAGCAGCTTGGAGGGCGGGCGCCCCGGGGACGAGCAGTACTTC
TRBV6-1	TRBJ2-2	TRBD1	.	CASSWDRGNTGELFF	TGTGCCAGCAGTTGGGACAGGGGGAACACCGGGGAGCTGTTTTTT
TRBV9	TRBJ2-3	TRBD2	.	CASSPQTSGSGTDTQYF	TGTGCCAGCAGCCCCCAGACTAGCGGGAGTGGCACAGATACGCAGTATTTT
TRBV18	TRBJ2-1	.	.	CASSIYNEQFF	TGTGCCAGCTCAATATACAATGAGCAGTTCTTC
TRBV7-6	TRBJ2-3	TRBD1	.	CASSLLGGSPSTDTQYF	TGTGCCAGCAGCTTGTTAGGGGGCAGCCCTAGCACAGATACGCAGTATTTT
TRBV5-1	TRBJ1-6	.	.	CASSLEGGDSSPLHF	TGCGCCAGCAGCTTGGAGGGGGGAGATTCTTCACCCCTCCACTTT
TRBV6-6	TRBJ1-1	.	once	CASRHTEAFF	TGTGCCAGCAGACACACTGAAGCTTTCTTT
TRBV5-6	TRBJ2-5	.	.	CASSSGAASQETQYF	TGTGCCAGCAGCTCCGGGGCCGCATCCCAAGAGACCCAGTACTTC
TRBV12-5	TRBJ1-6	TRBD1	.	CASGQLTGDNSPLHF	TGTGCTAGTGGGCAGCTAACAGGGGATAATTCACCCCTCCACTTT
TRBV10-1	TRBJ2-7	.	.	CASSETPHYEQYF	TGCGCCAGCAGTGAGACACCACACTACGAGCAGTACTTC
TRBV9	TRBJ2-2	TRBD1	.	CASSGRDSPSTNTGELFF	TGTGCCAGCAGCGGACGGGACAGTCCCTCCACGAACACCGGGGAGCTGTTTTTT
TRBV30	TRBJ1-2	.	.	CAWRERNQVAGYTF	TGTGCCTGGAGAGAACGAAACCAGGTTGCTGGCTACACCTTC
TRBV19	TRBJ1-2	.	.	CASTTPGGPNYGYTF	TGTGCCAGTACCACCCCCGGGGGGCCGAACTATGGCTACACCTTC
TRBV29-1	TRBJ1-2	TRBD1	.	CSVVSWGVGQGGNYGYTF	TGCAGCGTCGTGTCCTGGGGGGTTGGACAGGGAGGTAACTATGGCTACACCTTC
TRBV5-1	TRBJ2-2	.	.	CASSLVAGPGGTGELFF	TGCGCCAGCAGCTTGGTCGCGGGCCCTGGGGGCACCGGGGAGCTGTTTTTT
TRBV27	TRBJ1-2	TRBD1	.	CASSQGQNYGYTF	TGTGCCAGCAGCCAGGGACAGAACTATGGCTACACCTTC
TRBV28	TRBJ2-7	.	.	CASSSPWGPGGEQYF	TGTGCCAGCAGTTCTCCTTGGGGTCCTGGAGGCGAGCAGTACTTC
TRBV5-4	TRBJ2-3	.	many	CASSFGEYSDTQYF	TGTGCCAGCAGCTTTGGGGAGTATTCAGATACGCAGTATTTT
TRBV2	TRBJ1-2	.	.	CASTLGGGNYGYTF	TGTGCCAGCACCCTAGGAGGGGGGAACTATGGCTACACCTTC